The 26 T cell receptor beta chains given below trace back to one sample, sequenced in a study of blood T cell repertoires in COVID-19 (dated by TCRdb to about 2020). Receptors were amplified or captured by the immunoSEQ multiplex PCR assay. TCRdb mirrors the immuneACCESS table, restricted to in-frame sequences. Some clones are absent from its copies; in checked studies, under half trace to an unresolved V gene, and the reason for the others is unknown. The sample contains roughly 250,000 clones, about nine tenths of them found a single time. The ten top clones hold 1% to 1.5% of the sample. Sequenced material: PBMCs or T cells enriched from blood (not recorded which). The receptors here all came from a woman in her thirties or forties with acute COVID-19.

The chain joins TRBV2 to TRBJ1-5; D gene ambiguous. CDR3 length: 14 residues. Trimming shortened V by 4 bases and J by 6 bases, and 13 bases separated the two germline ends. The germline gives CDR1 SNHLY, CDR2 FYNNEI. The CDR3: CASSVGRELQPQHF. In DNA form, the CDR3 reads TGTGCCAGCAGTGTCGGCCGGGAACTTCAGCCCCAGCATTTT.

The V call is TRBV7-8, the J call TRBJ2-7; TRBD1 matches at 7 bases. Germline-derived CDR1 and CDR2 are SGHVS and FQNEAQ. Germline trimming cut 1 base from V and 4 bases from J; bases unmatched to any gene: 7. The CDR3 extends over 15 amino acids. The chain's CDR3 is CASSLEIGTAYEQYF. CDR3 nucleotide sequence: TGTGCCAGCAGCTTAGAGATTGGGACAGCTTACGAGCAGTACTTC.

This chain joins TRBV7-9 and TRBJ2-1, with TRBD2 as a possible D gene (6 bases). The length of the CDR3 is 15 residues. Between the trimmed V and J ends, which lost 2 bases and 2 bases, there was a span of 10 bases. Per the germline V gene, CDR1 is SEHNR and CDR2 is FQNEAQ (reference sequence). CDR3 nucleotide sequence: TGTGCCAGCAGCTTACTAGCGCTAGCCTACAATGAGCAGTTCTTC. Translation: CASSLLALAYNEQFF.

The chain is built from TRBV13 and TRBJ1-2; D is perhaps TRBD1 (6 bases). Germline V gene lookup returns CDR1 PRHDT and CDR2 FYEKMQ (reference sequence). Trimming pared 1 base from V and 4 bases from J, leaving 10 bases between. The CDR3 is made up of 14 amino acids. As DNA, the CDR3 is TGTGCCAGCAGCTTAGTAACAGGGAGCTATGGCTACACCTTC. Its protein product is CASSLVTGSYGYTF.

This rearrangement joins TRBV27 to TRBJ1-1, with TRBD1 identical over 12 bases. CDR3 length: 16 residues. Germline CDR1 reads MNHEY; CDR2 reads SMNVEV (reference sequence). The V segment lost 3 bases and the J segment 11 bases; nucleotides outside the gene matches: 13. The CDR3 reads CASSFQGTGGASGAFF. The CDR3, as DNA: TGTGCCAGCAGTTTCCAAGGGACAGGGGGCGCGTCGGGGGCTTTCTTT.

This chain uses TRBV5-1 with TRBJ1-2; D gene uncertain. Per the germline V gene, CDR1 is SGHRS and CDR2 is YFSETQ. CDR3 length equals 12 residues. V was cut by 4 bases and J by 5 bases, with 9 bases left in between. Written as DNA, the CDR3 is TGCGCCAGCAGCCCCCAGAGGTATGGCTACACCTTC. Encoded protein: CASSPQRYGYTF.

The rearrangement uses TRBV19 and TRBJ2-3; a weak D match, TRBD1 (6 bases). Germline V gives CDR1 LNHDA, CDR2 SQIVND (reference sequence). Trimming left V 4 bases short and J 3 bases short, with 17 bases between. This CDR3 spans 16 amino acids. Here the CDR3 reads CASSKFTDRLTDTQYF. As DNA, the CDR3 is TGTGCCAGTAGTAAATTTACCGACAGGTTAACAGATACGCAGTATTTT.

J is TRBJ2-7 and V is TRBV11-2, with 7 nucleotides matching TRBD2. There are 17 residues in the CDR3. Germline values: CDR1 SGHAT, CDR2 FQNNGV. Trimming removed 4 bases from V and 1 base from J; junction bases left unmatched: 13. The CDR3, as DNA: TGTGCCAGCAGCTCCGGATTACTAGCGACCCCTTCCTACGAGCAGTACTTC. Translating gives CASSSGLLATPSYEQYF.

V gene TRBV11-2 combines with J gene TRBJ2-7, with a possible D match to TRBD1 (6 bases). Trimming removed 1 base from V and 2 bases from J, with 15 bases in between. In germline, CDR1 is SGHAT, CDR2 FQNNGV. This CDR3 spans 16 amino acids. The CDR3 sequence is CASSLVGYRETYEQYF. CDR3 DNA: TGTGCCAGCAGCTTAGTTGGGTACAGGGAAACCTACGAGCAGTACTTC.

The gene calls are TRBV3-1 (or the pseudogene TRBV3-2) and TRBJ1-3; D might be TRBD1 (6 bases). This CDR3 has 17 amino acids. Germline CDR1 reads LGHDT; CDR2 reads YNNKEL (reference sequence). Deletions cut 4 bases from V and 7 bases from J, with 23 bases between. DNA for the CDR3: TGTGCCAGCAGCCGGCGGAGGGGGGGCGAGGAAGGGAACACCATATATTTT. Protein sequence: CASSRRRGGEEGNTIYF.

V usage is TRBV2 and J usage is TRBJ2-1; a weak D match, TRBD1 (5 bases). The CDR3 is 14 residues long. Between the trimmed V and J ends, which lost 4 bases and 4 bases, there was a span of 11 bases. From germline, CDR1 is SNHLY and CDR2 FYNNEI. Written as DNA, the CDR3 is TGTGCCAGCAGTGGAACGAACAGGTACAATGAGCAGTTCTTC. It specifies CASSGTNRYNEQFF.

V is TRBV30 and J is TRBJ1-3; weak D call: TRBD1 (5 bases). Germline V gene sequence: CDR1 GTSNPN, CDR2 SVGIG (reference sequence). V was shortened by 6 bases and J by 0 bases, with 12 bases between the two germline ends. This CDR3 is built from 14 residues. In DNA, the CDR3 is TGTGCCTGTGGGGGGGGAATCTCTGGAAACACCATATATTTT. It encodes CACGGGISGNTIYF. Based on the CDR3 plus reference TRBV30 and TRBJ1-3, the full variable domain is SQTIHQWPATLVQPVGSPLSLECTVEGTSNPNLYWYRQAAGRGLQLLFYSVGIGQISSEVPQNLSASRPQDRQFILSSKKLLLSDSGFYLCACGGGISGNTIYFGEGSWLTVV.

This clone has only a few counts. The rearrangement joins TRBV28 to TRBJ2-7; 8 nucleotides align to TRBD2. In germline, CDR1 is MDHEN, CDR2 SYDVKM. J was trimmed by 4 bases and V by 6 bases; bases with no gene match: 11. CDR3 size: 15 residues. The CDR3 nucleotides are TGTGCCAGCAGACTCTTAGGGAGCGGGAGTTACGAGCAGTACTTC. Amino acids: CASRLLGSGSYEQYF.

V usage is TRBV10-3 and J usage is TRBJ1-5; no clear D. Germline V lookup: CDR1 ENHRY, CDR2 SYGVKD. The CDR3 covers 14 residues. V lost 4 bases, J lost 4 bases, and 11 bases lay in between. The CDR3 sequence is CAISGVRGNQPQHF. The CDR3 coding sequence is TGTGCCATCAGTGGGGTCCGGGGAAATCAGCCCCAGCATTTT.

CDR3 protein: CAISGTGGDTQYF. The CDR3 DNA reads as TGTGCCATCAGTGGGACAGGGGGAGATACGCAGTATTTT. V is TRBV10-3 and J is TRBJ2-3; 10 bases match TRBD1. Germline V lookup: CDR1 ENHRY, CDR2 SYGVKD. The CDR3 extends over 13 amino acids. The ends lost 4 bases at V and 5 bases at J; junction bases unmatched: 0.

The V call is TRBV19, the J call TRBJ2-3, with TRBD1 matching 11 bases. J was trimmed by 3 bases and V by 8 bases; bases with no gene match: 7. CDR1 and CDR2 (germline): LNHDA, SQIVND (reference sequence). This CDR3 region has 15 residues. CDR3 in DNA: TGTGCCAGTTCCGGGACAGGGGGATCGACAGATACGCAGTATTTT. Protein: CASSGTGGSTDTQYF.

The chain recombines TRBV19 with TRBJ1-5; D call uncertain. CDR1 is LNHDA and CDR2 is SQIVND in the germline V gene (reference sequence). V was clipped by 6 bases and J by 5 bases, with 8 bases between them. The CDR3 extends over 12 amino acids. The CDR3 spells CASRIGDQPQHF. CDR3 bases: TGTGCCAGTAGAATCGGAGATCAGCCCCAGCATTTT. Variable domain in full (rest from reference TRBV19 and TRBJ1-5): DGGITQSPKYLFRKEGQNVTLSCEQNLNHDAMYWYRQDPGQGLRLIYYSQIVNDFQKGDIAEGYSVSREKKESFPLTVTSAQKNPTAFYLCASRIGDQPQHFGDGTRLSIL.

The chain employs TRBV19 and TRBJ1-3, with no clear D. V was pared by 10 bases and J by 0 bases, with 7 bases between. This CDR3 has 12 residues. In germline, CDR1 is LNHDA, CDR2 SQIVND (reference sequence). This chain's CDR3 is CATSYSGNTIYF. The CDR3 nucleotides are TGTGCCACCTCGTACTCTGGAAACACCATATATTTT.

This chain joins TRBV10-3 and TRBJ1-6, with D unresolved. Looked up from germline, CDR1 is ENHRY and CDR2 is SYGVKD. Trimming cost V 3 bases and J 7 bases, with 13 bases left between them. The CDR3 sequence is 15 residues long. CDR3 bases: TGTGCCATCAGTGAACAGTTACCAAGAAATTCACCCCTCCACTTT. This encodes CAISEQLPRNSPLHF.

The chain uses TRBV12-3 or TRBV12-4 and TRBJ1-1, with D uncertain. The CDR3 loop spans 13 amino acids. V lost 1 base and J 3 bases, leaving 6 bases between the germline ends. The CDR3 here is CASSLEQDTEAFF. CDR3 in DNA: TGTGCCAGCAGTTTAGAACAAGACACTGAAGCTTTCTTT.

The chain uses TRBV6-2 or TRBV6-3 and TRBJ1-2; D remains ambiguous. Germline CDR1 and CDR2: MNHEY and SVGEGT. V was pared by 0 bases and J by 8 bases, with 16 bases between. The CDR3 is 15 amino acids. The CDR3 nucleotides are TGTGCCAGCAGTTACTCGGAAGGAGGGCGCGGGGGCTACACCTTC. Amino acid sequence: CASSYSEGGRGGYTF.

The V gene is TRBV28, the J gene TRBJ1-2; TRBD1 might be the D (5 bases). Germline CDR1 reads MDHEN; CDR2 reads SYDVKM. With 6 bases removed from V and 6 bases from J, the gap between germline ends came to 17 bases. There are 14 residues in the CDR3. This CDR3 is CASRKGPTSDGYTF. The CDR3 DNA follows: TGTGCCAGCAGAAAGGGGCCAACCTCGGATGGCTACACCTTC.

This clone appeared a few times. The chain has TRBV12-5 and TRBJ2-3; no reliable D call. Trimming took off 1 base at V and 4 bases at J, with 9 bases between the two ends. The V gene's germline CDR1 is LGHNT and CDR2 FRNRAP. This CDR3 comprises 14 residues. The DNA for the CDR3 is TGTGCTAGTGGTTTGGCCCAACTCTCAGATACGCAGTATTTT. It is translated as CASGLAQLSDTQYF.

This clone came up once. This chain connects TRBV25-1 to TRBJ1-5; D is unclear. V lost 1 base and J lost 1, with 5 bases in between. CDR1 is MGHDK, CDR2 SYGVNS, per germline. This CDR3 has 14 amino acids. The CDR3, as DNA: TGTGCCAGCAGTGAATTCGGGAGCAATCAGCCCCAGCATTTT. Translated, it gives CASSEFGSNQPQHF. Looking up the rest from reference TRBV25-1 and TRBJ1-5 gives the full variable domain: EADIYQTPRYLVIGTGKKITLECSQTMGHDKMYWYQQDPGMELHLIHYSYGVNSTEKGDLSSESTVSRIRTEHFPLTLESARPSHTSQYLCASSEFGSNQPQHFGDGTRLSIL.

The chain employs TRBV12-3 or TRBV12-4 and TRBJ2-5; perhaps TRBD1 as D (6 bases). Trimming cost V 6 bases and J 4 bases, with 9 bases left between them. There are 12 residues in the CDR3. The CDR3 is CASRTGAETQYF. DNA of the CDR3: TGTGCCAGCAGGACAGGAGCAGAGACCCAGTACTTC.

This clone occurred once. The V gene is TRBV7-2, the J gene TRBJ2-1; possible D gene TRBD2, 6 bases. This CDR3 comprises 12 residues. Germline lookup yields CDR1 SGHTA and CDR2 FQGNSA. V dropped 4 bases and J dropped 13 bases, with 14 bases sitting between them. The DNA for the CDR3 is TGTGCCAGCAGCTCCTTCGGGAGTATCCAGTTCTTC. Protein product: CASSSFGSIQFF.